The rows below give T cell receptor beta chains drawn from one sample of a study of metastatic and nonmetastatic thyroid tumors. MiXCR was used by TCRdb to re-call the PCR reads. The profile shows about 4,600 clones, roughly a fifth of them singletons. Material: adjacent normal tissue. The source is a male donor with papillary thyroid cancer or a benign thyroid nodule (not recorded which). Some clones in this sample may be carry-over from other donors' samples. Each CDR3 is given with its conserved first and last residue. D genes are given only for firm matches. The size entry is marked missing in some rows and otherwise reads once, few, many or a size class.

V: TRBV5-6
J: TRBJ1-1
size: many
D: .
DNA: TGTGCCAGCAGCTTGGGATCGCGAACCCAAAACACTGAAGCTTTCTTT
CDR3: CASSLGSRTQNTEAFF

V: TRBV6-1
J: TRBJ1-6
size: few
D: .
DNA: TGTGCCAGCAGGAACTTAGGGTTTACACCCCTCCACTTT
CDR3: CASRNLGFTPLHF

V: TRBV7-2
J: TRBJ2-3
size: many
D: TRBD2
DNA: TGTGCCAGCAGCCCGCGACTAGCGGGGGAGCACACAGATACGCAGTATTTT
CDR3: CASSPRLAGEHTDTQYF

V: TRBV2
J: TRBJ1-2
size: .
D: .
DNA: TGTGCCAGCATGTACGGCGGGGAGGACTATGGCTACACCTTC
CDR3: CASMYGGEDYGYTF

V: TRBV5-1
J: TRBJ1-3
size: .
D: .
DNA: TGCGCCAGCAGCTTGGGGGATGGAGACACCATATATTTT
CDR3: CASSLGDGDTIYF

V: TRBV20-1
J: TRBJ2-7
size: medium-sized
D: TRBD1
DNA: TGCAGTGCTACTACCGGGACAGGGAACGAGCAGTACTTC
CDR3: CSATTGTGNEQYF

V: TRBV6-4
J: TRBJ2-1
size: .
D: TRBD2
DNA: TGTGCCAGCAGTGACTTGCCTAGCGGGGAGAATGAGCAGTTCTTC
CDR3: CASSDLPSGENEQFF

V: TRBV20-1
J: TRBJ1-1
size: .
D: .
DNA: TGCAGTGCTAGAGATTGGAGAGGAGCTGAAGCTTTCTTT
CDR3: CSARDWRGAEAFF

V: TRBV27
J: TRBJ2-3
size: .
D: .
DNA: TGTGCCACGGGACTTACAGGGTTCACAGATACGCAGTATTTT
CDR3: CATGLTGFTDTQYF

V: TRBV7-2
J: TRBJ2-7
size: few
D: .
DNA: TGTGCCAGCAGCCAAGCCTACGAGCAGTACTTC
CDR3: CASSQAYEQYF

V: TRBV6-1
J: TRBJ2-6
size: few
D: TRBD1
DNA: TGTGCCAGCAGTGACGCAGGGGGTAAGAGGGCCAACGTCCTGACTTTC
CDR3: CASSDAGGKRANVLTF

V: TRBV6-6
J: TRBJ2-7
size: few
D: TRBD1
DNA: TGTGCCAGCAGTCACTCCGGGACAGGGAGCTCCTACGAGCAGTACTTC
CDR3: CASSHSGTGSSYEQYF

V: TRBV5-1
J: TRBJ2-7
size: .
D: TRBD1
DNA: TGCGCCAGCAGCTTGCGCAGGACAGGCCTCGACGAGCAGTACTTC
CDR3: CASSLRRTGLDEQYF

V: TRBV25-1
J: TRBJ1-1
size: medium-sized
D: .
DNA: TGTGCCAGCAGTCAGAACCTGGGGGTCGCTGAAGCTTTCTTT
CDR3: CASSQNLGVAEAFF

V: TRBV24-1
J: TRBJ1-2
size: many
D: .
DNA: TGTGCCACCAGTGATGAGGGATCTTCCTATGGCTACACCTTC
CDR3: CATSDEGSSYGYTF

V: TRBV20-1
J: TRBJ2-2
size: .
D: .
DNA: TGCAGTGCCCAGGGAAACACCGGGGAGCTGTTTTTT
CDR3: CSAQGNTGELFF

V: TRBV20-1
J: TRBJ2-2
size: few
D: .
DNA: TGCAGTGCTAGAGATCTGACAGATCCCAACACCGGGGAGCTGTTTTTT
CDR3: CSARDLTDPNTGELFF

V: TRBV10-2
J: TRBJ1-2
size: medium-sized
D: .
DNA: TGCGCCAGCAGTGAGTTCGGACGCTACTATGGCTACACCTTC
CDR3: CASSEFGRYYGYTF

V: TRBV7-2
J: TRBJ1-1
size: .
D: .
DNA: TGTGCCAGCAGCTTAGAGGGACAAGTTAACACTGAAGCTTTCTTT
CDR3: CASSLEGQVNTEAFF

V: TRBV28
J: TRBJ2-6
size: few
D: .
DNA: TGTGCCAGCAGTTTTTGGGACGGATCCTCTGGGGCCAACGTCCTGACTTTC
CDR3: CASSFWDGSSGANVLTF

V: TRBV29-1
J: TRBJ2-2
size: medium-sized
D: .
DNA: TGCAGCGTTGAATTATGGGCGGCCGGGGAGCTGTTTTTT
CDR3: CSVELWAAGELFF

V: TRBV5-6
J: TRBJ2-3
size: many
D: .
DNA: TGTGCCAGCAGCTTGAATTTTGCGGGTACGCAGTATTTT
CDR3: CASSLNFAGTQYF

V: TRBV3-1
J: TRBJ2-1
size: once
D: TRBD2
DNA: TGTGCCAGCAGCCACGGACTAGCGGGCTCCTACAATGAGCAGTTCTTC
CDR3: CASSHGLAGSYNEQFF

V: TRBV28
J: TRBJ1-5
size: few
D: .
DNA: TGTGCCAGCAGTCCCAGTTTCGGCGGCAGGGCTTTGGGCAATCAGCCCCAGCATTTT
CDR3: CASSPSFGGRALGNQPQHF

V: TRBV19
J: TRBJ1-2
size: few
D: TRBD1
DNA: TGTGCCAGTAACCGCGACAGGGGAGAAGGCTACACCTTC
CDR3: CASNRDRGEGYTF

V: TRBV19
J: TRBJ2-7
size: few
D: .
DNA: TGTGCCAGTGGGACGGGACTTCAGTCCTACGAGCAGTACTTC
CDR3: CASGTGLQSYEQYF

V: TRBV10-2
J: TRBJ2-1
size: medium-sized
D: TRBD2
DNA: TGCGCCAGCATGGCGGGGGGGCAATACAATGAGCAGTTCTTC
CDR3: CASMAGGQYNEQFF

V: TRBV6-1
J: TRBJ1-4
size: .
D: TRBD1
DNA: TGTGCCAGCAGCACTTCGGACAGGGTAGGGGAAAAACTGTTTTTT
CDR3: CASSTSDRVGEKLFF

V: TRBV6-1
J: TRBJ1-6
size: .
D: .
DNA: TGTGCCAGCAGACGGGGTATTTCACCCCTCCACTTT
CDR3: CASRRGISPLHF

V: TRBV5-1
J: TRBJ2-3
size: few
D: TRBD1
DNA: TGCGCCAGCACCAGGGGGCTGGCAGATACGCAGTATTTT
CDR3: CASTRGLADTQYF

V: TRBV7-9
J: TRBJ1-1
size: .
D: .
DNA: TGTGCCAGCAGCTTCGGAGGAGACACTGAAGCTTTCTTT
CDR3: CASSFGGDTEAFF

V: TRBV27
J: TRBJ1-2
size: .
D: TRBD1
DNA: TGTGCCAGCACAGGGGGCGGGGATGGCTACACCTTC
CDR3: CASTGGGDGYTF

V: TRBV7-2
J: TRBJ1-2
size: large
D: .
DNA: TGTGCCAGCAGCCAGCTTGCTAACTATGGCTACACCTTC
CDR3: CASSQLANYGYTF

V: TRBV20-1
J: TRBJ2-1
size: few
D: .
DNA: TGCAGTGCTAGACCGGAAGGGAGCTCCTACAATGAGCAGTTCTTC
CDR3: CSARPEGSSYNEQFF

V: TRBV11-2
J: TRBJ1-6
size: .
D: TRBD1
DNA: TGTGCCAGCAGTTGGGGGACAGGGAAGAGTTCACCCCTCCACTTT
CDR3: CASSWGTGKSSPLHF

V: TRBV5-1
J: TRBJ2-5
size: .
D: TRBD2
DNA: TGCGCCAGCAGCTTCGGAGCGGGAGGTATTCAGACCCAGTACTTC
CDR3: CASSFGAGGIQTQYF

V: TRBV5-1
J: TRBJ2-1
size: .
D: .
DNA: TGCGCCAGCAGCCTGGACTTTCTGAGCTCCTACAATGAGCAGTTCTTC
CDR3: CASSLDFLSSYNEQFF

V: TRBV3-1
J: TRBJ2-1
size: .
D: TRBD2
DNA: TGTGCCAGCAGCCCCACTAGCGACCCCTACAATGAGCAGTTCTTC
CDR3: CASSPTSDPYNEQFF

V: TRBV20-1
J: TRBJ1-5
size: medium-sized
D: .
DNA: TGCAGTGCCCCAACCATTGGCAATCAGCCCCAGCATTTT
CDR3: CSAPTIGNQPQHF

V: TRBV20-1
J: TRBJ2-1
size: .
D: .
DNA: TGCAGTGCTAGTTGGCGTAGCTCCTACAATGAGCAGTTCTTC
CDR3: CSASWRSSYNEQFF

V: TRBV6-1
J: TRBJ1-2
size: .
D: .
DNA: TGTGCCAGCAGTGTCGACGGGCGCCCTAAATATGGCTACACCTTC
CDR3: CASSVDGRPKYGYTF

V: TRBV2
J: TRBJ2-1
size: medium-sized
D: TRBD2
DNA: TGTGCCGCCCGAACTAGTAGCGGGGTGAATGAGCAGTTCTTC
CDR3: CAARTSSGVNEQFF

V: TRBV20-1
J: TRBJ1-2
size: medium-sized
D: TRBD1
DNA: TGCAGTGCTAGGGGGGACAGCGTAAACTATGGCTACACCTTC
CDR3: CSARGDSVNYGYTF

V: TRBV7-2
J: TRBJ2-3
size: medium-sized
D: .
DNA: TGTGCCAGCAGCTCTTACACAGATACGCAGTATTTT
CDR3: CASSSYTDTQYF

V: TRBV4-2
J: TRBJ2-3
size: many
D: TRBD2
DNA: TGTGCCAGCAGCCAAACTAGCGGGGGGGCCTCATATACGCAGTATTTT
CDR3: CASSQTSGGASYTQYF

V: TRBV2
J: TRBJ2-3
size: few
D: .
DNA: TGTGCCAGCAGTGAATCGGTAGGAGGGGCGAATACGCAGTATTTT
CDR3: CASSESVGGANTQYF

V: TRBV2
J: TRBJ2-1
size: medium-sized
D: TRBD2
DNA: TGTGCCAGCAAGCGGGAGGGATATTACAATGAGCAGTTCTTC
CDR3: CASKREGYYNEQFF

V: TRBV6-6
J: TRBJ2-1
size: .
D: .
DNA: TGTGCCAGCAAACGGGACGGGATGAATCTCGAGGAGCAGTTCTTC
CDR3: CASKRDGMNLEEQFF

V: TRBV5-5
J: TRBJ1-5
size: many
D: TRBD1
DNA: TGTGCCAGCAGCCTCGGACAGGACAATCAGCCCCAGCATTTT
CDR3: CASSLGQDNQPQHF

V: TRBV7-9
J: TRBJ2-3
size: medium-sized
D: TRBD2
DNA: TGTGCCAGCAGCGATTCTAGCGGGGGCCCCACAGATACGCAGTATTTT
CDR3: CASSDSSGGPTDTQYF

V: TRBV6-1
J: TRBJ1-1
size: .
D: TRBD1
DNA: TGTGCCAGCAGTTGGGGCAGGGGGCGAACGAGCGCTGAAGCTTTCTTT
CDR3: CASSWGRGRTSAEAFF

V: TRBV2
J: TRBJ1-1
size: .
D: .
DNA: TGTGCCAGCAGTCCCACAGGGTATACTGAATCTTTCTTT
CDR3: CASSPTGYTESFF

V: TRBV7-8
J: TRBJ2-7
size: .
D: TRBD1
DNA: TGTGCCAGCAGCTCGTCCGGGACAGGGTACTACGAGCAGTACTTC
CDR3: CASSSSGTGYYEQYF

V: TRBV27
J: TRBJ1-6
size: few
D: .
DNA: TGTGCCAGCAGTCCGCCTTCGGCGGCACCCCTCCACTTT
CDR3: CASSPPSAAPLHF

V: TRBV6-1
J: TRBJ1-1
size: large
D: .
DNA: TGTGCCAGCAGTGAAGCGTGGGCGGGCACTGAAGCTTTCTTT
CDR3: CASSEAWAGTEAFF

V: TRBV5-1
J: TRBJ2-7
size: .
D: TRBD1
DNA: TGCGCCAGCAGCCACTCAGACAGGGAAGAGCAGTACTTC
CDR3: CASSHSDREEQYF

V: TRBV2
J: TRBJ2-5
size: .
D: TRBD2
DNA: TGTGCCAGCAGGGGACTAGCGGGGGGGCCTCTGGGTGCAGAGACCCAGTACTTC
CDR3: CASRGLAGGPLGAETQYF